This TCR beta chain was found in a study of blood T cell repertoires in COVID-19. In the study overall: The cDNA or gDNA used as material had been derived from T cells, B-cell-depleted T cells, or PBMCs.

Clones were read by immunoSEQ multiplex PCR, and TCRdb kept only the in-frame ones, dropping some. The sample has some 250,000 clones; approximately 82% are singletons. The CDR3 covers 15 residues. Germline CDR1 is MGHDK and CDR2 is SYGVNS. V lost 6 bases and J lost 9, with 23 bases in between. Participants spanned ages about 18 to 100 years and resided in 24 US areas. Before being deemed recovered, Cohort 3 donors had two negative PCRs, clearance, or symptom resolution. This clone was seen once. Input material: PBMCs or T cells enriched from blood (not recorded which). The chain has TRBV25-1 and TRBJ2-5; a weak D match, TRBD2 (6 bases). The clonotype originates from a man between 35 and 55 years old who had recovered from COVID-19. CDR3 in DNA: TGTGCCAGCAGCGAGTACCGGGACTCCCACATTCCCCAGTACTTC. Translation: CASSEYRDSHIPQYF.